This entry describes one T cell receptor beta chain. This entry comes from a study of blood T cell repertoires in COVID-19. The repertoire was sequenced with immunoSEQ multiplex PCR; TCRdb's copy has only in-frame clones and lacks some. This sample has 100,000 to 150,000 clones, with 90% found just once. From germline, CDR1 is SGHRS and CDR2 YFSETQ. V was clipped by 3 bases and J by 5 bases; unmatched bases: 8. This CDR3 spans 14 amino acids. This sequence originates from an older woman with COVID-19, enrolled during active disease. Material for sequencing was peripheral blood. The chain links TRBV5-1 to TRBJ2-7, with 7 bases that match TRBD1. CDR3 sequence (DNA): TGCGCCAGCAGCTCGCGACAGGGCGGCCACGAGCAGTACTTC. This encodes CASSSRQGGHEQYF.